This T cell receptor beta chain came from a study of naive and memory T cell subsets. This clonotype has ten or more counts. Its antigen remains unknown. An equimolar mix of two oligonucleotides served as the beta constant-region primer for TRBC1 and TRBC2. TCRdb ran MiXCR on the UMI-ligation and nested PCR reads and lists one entry per CDR3 protein. Here the sample spans 130,000 to 150,000 distinct CDR3 sequences, 15% to 20% being singletons. Germline V CDR1 and CDR2: SGHVS, FQNEAQ. Trimming stripped 1 base from V and 4 bases from J, with 14 bases between. There are 16 residues in the CDR3. Points from the study as a whole: Expression changes during T cell differentiation may affect RNA-based TCR counts.

Specimen: naive CD4+ T cells from blood. The chain joins TRBV7-8 to TRBJ2-1; tentative D call: TRBD1 (6 bases). The TCR originated in a human donor in good health. Here the CDR3 DNA reads TGTGCCAGCAGCTTAGTAAACAGGGCCGATTACAATGAGCAGTTCTTC. It translates to CASSLVNRADYNEQFF. Full variable domain (outside the CDR3, taken from reference TRBV7-8 and TRBJ2-1): GAGVSQSPRYKVAKRGQDVALRCDPISGHVSLFWYQQALGQGPEFLTYFQNEAQLDKSGLPSDRFFAERPEGSVSTLKIQRTQQEDSAVYLCASSLVNRADYNEQFFGPGTRLTVL.